This T cell receptor (beta chain) comes out of a study of siplizumab effects on memory and regulatory T cells. The data were produced by immunoSEQ multiplex PCR, yet TCRdb's version contains in-frame clones alone and is incomplete. Of over 85,000 clones listed, more than 85% were seen once; the top ten hold over 5.5%. On this clone itself: What it binds is not known.

Trimming took off 7 bases at V and 3 bases at J, with 13 bases between the two ends. The V gene's germline CDR1 is SEHNR and CDR2 FQNEAQ (reference sequence). This CDR3 is built from 13 residues. General observations from the study: There were only a minor fraction of alloreactive clones that mapped to unstimulated subsets. Apparently key alloresponse contributors, naive T cells also seemed more diverse than memory cells.

The V and J genes are TRBV7-9 and TRBJ2-7; either TRBD1 or TRBD2 may supply D (5 bases each). Sequencing input: CD8+ T cells sorted from blood. The TCR comes from a human donor in good health. This CDR3 reads CASIRDPFYEQYF. The CDR3 region has the DNA TGTGCCAGCATACGGGACCCCTTCTACGAGCAGTACTTC.